This T cell receptor beta chain is drawn from a study of CD8 T cells in ankylosing spondylitis. Study-wide results and caveats: Both synovial fluid and blood in reactive arthritis had previously been reported to carry some motif variants.

MiXCR, applied by TCRdb to the 5' RACE reads, yields one record per CDR3 protein. The profile shows 350,000 or so distinct CDR3 sequences, under 14% of them singletons. Worth noting for this clonotype: The antigen is not known.

V lost 1 base and J 4 bases, leaving 16 bases between the germline ends. CDR1 is SGHAT, CDR2 FQNNGV, per germline. This CDR3 has 16 amino acids. The receptor was derived from a female donor with ankylosing spondylitis or in good health (not recorded which). This chain links TRBV11-2 with TRBJ2-5; tentatively, D is TRBD2 (6 bases). The sample was blood, either unsorted or a sorted T cell fraction (not recorded which). CDR3 loop: CASSLVGSGVGETQYF. The DNA of the CDR3 is TGTGCCAGCAGCTTAGTCGGGTCGGGAGTGGGAGAGACCCAGTACTTC.